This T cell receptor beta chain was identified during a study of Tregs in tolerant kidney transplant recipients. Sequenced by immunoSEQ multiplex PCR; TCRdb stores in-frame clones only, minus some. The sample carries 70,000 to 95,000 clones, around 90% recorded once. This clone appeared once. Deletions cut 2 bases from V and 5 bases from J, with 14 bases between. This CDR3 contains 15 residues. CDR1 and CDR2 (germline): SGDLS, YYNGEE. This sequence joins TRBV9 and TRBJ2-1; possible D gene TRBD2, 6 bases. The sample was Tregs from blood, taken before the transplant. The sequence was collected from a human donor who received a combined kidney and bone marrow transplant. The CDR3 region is CASSVREAGNNEQFF. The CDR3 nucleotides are TGTGCCAGCAGCGTTAGGGAGGCGGGTAACAATGAGCAGTTCTTC.